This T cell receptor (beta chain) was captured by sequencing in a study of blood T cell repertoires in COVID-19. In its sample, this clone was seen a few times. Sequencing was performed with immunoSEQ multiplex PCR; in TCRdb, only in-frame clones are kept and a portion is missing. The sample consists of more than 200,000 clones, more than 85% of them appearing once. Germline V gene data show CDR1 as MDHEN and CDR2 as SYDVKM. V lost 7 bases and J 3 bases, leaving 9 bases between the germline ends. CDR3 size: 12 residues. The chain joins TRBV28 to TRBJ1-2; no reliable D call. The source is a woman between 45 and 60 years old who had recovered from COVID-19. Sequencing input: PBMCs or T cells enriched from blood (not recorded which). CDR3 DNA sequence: TGTGCCAGCAAAGACGGGGACTATGGCTACACCTTC. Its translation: CASKDGDYGYTF.